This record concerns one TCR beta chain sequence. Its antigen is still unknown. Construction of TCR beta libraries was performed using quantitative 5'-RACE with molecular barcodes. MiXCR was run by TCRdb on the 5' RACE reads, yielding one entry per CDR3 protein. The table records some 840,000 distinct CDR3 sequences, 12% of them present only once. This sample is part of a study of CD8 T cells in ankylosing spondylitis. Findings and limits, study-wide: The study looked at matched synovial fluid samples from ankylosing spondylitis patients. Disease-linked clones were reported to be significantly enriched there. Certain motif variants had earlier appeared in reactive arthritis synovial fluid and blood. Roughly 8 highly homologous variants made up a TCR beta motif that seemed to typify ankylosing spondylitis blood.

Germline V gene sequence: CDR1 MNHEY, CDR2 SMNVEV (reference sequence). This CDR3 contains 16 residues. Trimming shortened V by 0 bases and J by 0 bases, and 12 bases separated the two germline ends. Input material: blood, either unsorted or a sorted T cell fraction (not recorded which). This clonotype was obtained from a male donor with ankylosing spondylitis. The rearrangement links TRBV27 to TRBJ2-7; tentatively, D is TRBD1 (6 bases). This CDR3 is CASSLSKAGDSYEQYF. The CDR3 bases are TGTGCCAGCAGTTTATCGAAGGCAGGGGACTCCTACGAGCAGTACTTC.